These 25 T cell receptor beta chains were all obtained from the same sample, sequenced in a study of T cells in Graves' hyperthyroidism and ophthalmopathy. RNA transcripts provided the source from which TCR beta CDR3 regions were amplified. An initial round of RT-PCR targeting the TCR CDR3 relied on the HTBI primer set. MiXCR, applied by TCRdb to the multiplex PCR reads, yields one record per CDR3 protein. The repertoire includes 500,000 to 550,000 distinct CDR3 sequences, approximately 20% of them detected once, and around 50% sits in the top ten. The sequenced material came from blood. The source of these receptors is a middle-aged man with Graves' ophthalmopathy.

This clonotype has just a few counts. The chain combines TRBV2 with TRBJ1-2, with 8 positions matching TRBD1. Germline V CDR1 and CDR2: SNHLY, FYNNEI. This CDR3 has 13 amino acids. Trimming at V came to 6 bases and at J to 6 bases, leaving 6 bases not matched to a gene. CDR3 protein: CASRLQGEDGYTF. The CDR3 nucleotides read TGTGCCAGCAGACTACAGGGGGAAGATGGCTACACCTTC.

Worth noting for this clonotype: A much more abundant neighbour one base away suggests this may be a read error. The CDR3 DNA reads TGCAGTGCTAGAGACGGATCGGAGGCCAACGTCATGACTTTC. This encodes CSARDGSEANVMTF. The chain has TRBV20-1 and TRBJ2-6, with D tentatively TRBD2 (5 bases). Germline assignment: CDR1 DFQATT and CDR2 SNEGSKA (reference sequence). This CDR3 spans 14 amino acids.

The J gene is TRBJ1-2, the V gene TRBV4-1, with 8 bases identical to TRBD1. Germline CDR1 MGHRA, CDR2 YSYEKL. V shed 3 bases and J 6 bases; nucleotides not matched to a gene: 15. The CDR3 is 17 residues long. The CDR3 coding sequence is TGCGCCAGCAGCCATCAAACCGGTTACGCAGGGGGCAATGGCTACACCTTC. Translation: CASSHQTGYAGGNGYTF.

CDR3 amino acids: CASSIQGSSGNTIYF. The CDR3, as DNA: TGCGCCAGCAGCATACAGGGGAGCTCTGGAAACACCATATATTTT. This sequence joins TRBV5-1 and TRBJ1-3; 7 bases align to TRBD1. This CDR3 is 15 amino acids long. V dropped 4 bases and J dropped 0; count of bases not matched to a gene: 4. The germline V gene encodes CDR1 SGHRS and CDR2 YFSETQ.

The rearrangement joins TRBV11-2 to TRBJ2-5; a possible D gene is TRBD2 (7 bases). CDR1 is SGHAT and CDR2 is FQNNGV in the germline V gene. Between the trimmed V and J ends, which lost 7 bases and 2 bases, there was a span of 14 bases. The CDR3 contains 14 residues. CDR3 region: CASTRGGGQETQYF. DNA of the CDR3: TGTGCCAGCACCCGAGGGGGGGGGCAAGAGACCCAGTACTTC. The whole variable domain, filled in from reference TRBV11-2 and TRBJ2-5, reads EAGVAQSPRYKIIEKRQSVAFWCNPISGHATLYWYQQILGQGPKLLIQFQNNGVVDDSQLPKDRFSAERLKGVDSTLKIQPAKLEDSAVYLCASTRGGGQETQYFGPGTRLLVL.

V is TRBV9 and J is TRBJ2-2, with TRBD2 matching over 8 bases. The CDR3 is 15 amino acids. The germline V gene has CDR1 SGDLS and CDR2 YYNGEE. The V gene end was trimmed by 1 base and the J gene end by 4 bases; junction bases not matched to a gene: 3. The CDR3 reads CASSVIAGFTGELFF. The CDR3 region has the DNA TGTGCCAGCAGCGTAATAGCGGGATTCACCGGGGAGCTGTTTTTT.

This chain links TRBV10-3 with TRBJ2-2; tentatively, D is TRBD1 (6 bases). The CDR3 contains 18 residues. Germline loops: CDR1 ENHRY, CDR2 SYGVKD. The ends were cut back, 6 bases at V and 1 base at J, with 21 bases in the middle. CDR3 nucleotide sequence: TGTGCCATCAGCGATCCAGATACGGGACACCAGAACACCGGGGAGCTGTTTTTT. Its protein is CAISDPDTGHQNTGELFF.

This clonotype was seen only once. A much larger clone differs from this one at a single base, so this may be a read error. The V call is TRBV6-1, the J call TRBJ2-1, with 9 bases lining up with TRBD2. CDR3 length: 14 residues. In germline, CDR1 is MNHNS, CDR2 SASEGT. V gave up 4 bases and J gave up 3 bases; unmatched junction bases: 1. The CDR3 spells CASSGLADYNEQFF. For the CDR3, the DNA is TGTGCCAGCAGTGGACTAGCGGACTACAATGAGCAGTTCTTC.

This clonotype occurred many times. The chain carries TRBV18 and TRBJ2-3; D gene uncertain. The CDR3 contains 12 residues. CDR1 and CDR2 (germline): KGHSH, LQKENI. The ends were cut back, 3 bases at V and 5 bases at J, with 6 bases in the middle. The CDR3 loop reads CASSPLGDTQYF. Written as DNA, the CDR3 is TGTGCCAGCTCACCCCTCGGAGATACGCAGTATTTT.

This clonotype was counted at least ten times. The V gene is TRBV18, the J gene TRBJ2-6, with D unresolved. Deletions cut 5 bases from V and 0 bases from J, with 11 bases between. The CDR3 length is 16 residues. Germline V gene lookup returns CDR1 KGHSH and CDR2 LQKENI. The CDR3: CASSKGSLSGANVLTF. The CDR3 nucleotides read TGTGCCAGCTCAAAGGGTTCGCTCTCTGGGGCCAACGTCCTGACTTTC.

This chain connects TRBV27 to TRBJ1-5; D is uncertain. The CDR3 sequence is 16 residues long. The V end was cut by 6 bases, the J end by 0 bases, with 15 bases between. From germline, CDR1 is MNHEY and CDR2 SMNVEV (reference sequence). The CDR3 spells CASRTSGSYSNQPQHF. The CDR3 region has the DNA TGTGCCAGCAGGACTTCGGGATCGTATAGCAATCAGCCCCAGCATTTT.

This clonotype was counted ten times or more. V is TRBV28 and J is TRBJ2-1; D uncertain. The CDR3 is 16 amino acids. CDR1 and CDR2 from the germline V gene are MDHEN and SYDVKM. Between the trimmed V and J ends, which lost 3 bases and 9 bases, there was a span of 21 bases. CDR3 protein: CASSLGLWRVRSEQFF. In DNA, the CDR3 is TGTGCCAGCAGTTTGGGGTTGTGGCGAGTGCGCTCTGAGCAGTTCTTC.

The sample holds a few counts of this clonotype. The chain joins TRBV7-8 to TRBJ2-3, with 11 nucleotides matching TRBD2. After removal of 5 bases from V and 1 base from J, the junction contained 5 bases not matched to a gene. Germline CDR1 reads SGHVS; CDR2 reads FQNEAQ. CDR3 length: 16 amino acids. CDR3 coding DNA: TGTGCCAGCAGCCAACTAGCGGGGGCCGGCACAGATACGCAGTATTTT. Amino acids: CASSQLAGAGTDTQYF.

This clonotype was recorded a few times. The chain links TRBV4-2 to TRBJ2-1; 11 bases are shared with TRBD2. Germline V gene sequence: CDR1 LGHNA, CDR2 YNFKEQ. CDR3 length: 17 amino acids. V lost 0 bases and J lost 5; bases outside the gene matches: 6. The CDR3 DNA reads TGTGCCAGCAGCCAAGACGTCCTAGCGGGAGGTAACAATGAGCAGTTCTTC. Amino acids: CASSQDVLAGGNNEQFF.

In this sample, this clonotype turned up many times. The chain has TRBV7-8 and TRBJ2-5; 7 positions match TRBD2. The CDR3 has 15 residues. Trimming cost V 1 base and J 5 bases; bases outside gene matches: 7. Per germline, CDR1 SGHVS and CDR2 FQNEAQ. The CDR3 protein is CASSLGQRGGETQYF. CDR3 sequence (DNA): TGTGCCAGCAGCTTAGGTCAGCGGGGTGGCGAGACCCAGTACTTC.

This clonotype was seen ten or more times. The chain joins TRBV20-1 to TRBJ2-7; 10 positions match TRBD2. V trimming: 3 bases; J trimming: 7 bases; junction bases outside the gene matches: 12. This CDR3 is 15 amino acids long. Germline assignment: CDR1 DFQATT and CDR2 SNEGSKA (reference sequence). CDR3 coding DNA: TGCAGTGCTAGGAAAGAAACTAGCGGGATTCGGGAGCAGTACTTC. This gives the protein CSARKETSGIREQYF.

This clonotype has only a few counts. V is TRBV3-2 and J is TRBJ1-1; TRBD1, as called in the table, went unchecked against the DNA. TRBV3-2 is annotated as a pseudogene. CDR3 length equals 15 residues. CDR3 residues: CASSHSDRGNTEAFF. The CDR3 DNA reads TGTGCCAGCAGCCACTCGGACAGGGGGAACACTGAAGCTTTCTTT.

The CDR3 spells CASSLGAGSFGDEQYF. The CDR3 bases are TGCGCCAGCAGCTTAGGGGCGGGCTCCTTCGGGGACGAGCAGTACTTC. The rearrangement links TRBV5-1 to TRBJ2-7; either TRBD1 or TRBD2 may fit D (5 bases each). V was trimmed by 2 bases and J by 5 bases, leaving 20 bases between them. The CDR3 runs to 16 residues. The germline V gene encodes CDR1 SGHRS and CDR2 YFSETQ.

J is TRBJ1-4 and V is TRBV7-6; no clear D gene. The CDR3 runs 13 residues. Looked up from germline, CDR1 is SGHVS and CDR2 is FNYEAQ. Deletions cut 5 bases from V and 4 bases from J, with 8 bases between. CDR3 amino acids: CASSLSFNEKLFF. The CDR3 DNA follows: TGTGCCAGCAGCCTCTCCTTTAATGAAAAACTGTTTTTT.

The gene calls are TRBV20-1 and TRBJ1-2; 7 nucleotides match TRBD1. V was clipped by 5 bases and J by 6 bases; unmatched bases: 12. The CDR3 totals 14 residues. Germline V CDR1 and CDR2: DFQATT, SNEGSKA (reference sequence). The CDR3 reads CSASTGDYNDGYTF. CDR3 bases: TGCAGTGCTTCTACAGGGGATTATAATGATGGCTACACCTTC.

This clonotype has ten or more counts. V and J are TRBV11-2 and TRBJ2-5, with 10 bases matching TRBD2. CDR1 and CDR2 from the germline V gene are SGHAT and FQNNGV. CDR3 length: 16 amino acids. J gave up 4 bases and V 1 base, and 6 bases lay outside the gene matches. CDR3: CASSLGPSGRGETQYF. In DNA form, the CDR3 reads TGTGCCAGCAGCTTAGGGCCTAGCGGGAGAGGAGAGACCCAGTACTTC.

This clonotype occurred many times. The chain employs TRBV29-1 and TRBJ2-3; 9 bases map to TRBD2. The CDR3 runs 14 residues. V lost 7 bases and J lost 1; bases outside the gene matches: 6. The germline V gene has CDR1 SQVTM and CDR2 ANQGSEA. In DNA, the CDR3 is TGCAGCGGTTTAGCGGGAGAAGGCACAGATACGCAGTATTTT. Amino acids: CSGLAGEGTDTQYF.

The sample holds many counts of this clonotype. The rearrangement links TRBV20-1 to TRBJ2-7, with 12 bases lining up with TRBD2. Germline V CDR1 and CDR2: DFQATT, SNEGSKA (reference sequence). The CDR3 spans 13 residues. The V gene end was trimmed by 5 bases and the J gene end by 5 bases; junction bases not matched to a gene: 4. CDR3 loop: CSASGLAGNEQYF. The CDR3 coding sequence is TGCAGTGCTTCCGGACTAGCGGGAAACGAGCAGTACTTC.

This clonotype appeared a few times. The V gene is TRBV5-1, the J gene TRBJ2-7; 8 bases agree with TRBD2. With 0 bases clipped from V and 2 bases from J, the junction kept 4 bases outside the gene matches. CDR3 length equals 15 residues. CDR1 is SGHRS, CDR2 YFSETQ, per germline. CDR3 in amino acids: CASSLVSGGAYEQYF. The CDR3 DNA is TGCGCCAGCAGCTTGGTATCGGGAGGGGCCTACGAGCAGTACTTC.

The V call is TRBV5-6, the J call TRBJ2-1, with 10 bases lining up with TRBD1. Germline assignment: CDR1 SGHDT and CDR2 YYEEEE. The CDR3 runs to 17 residues. V lost 3 bases, J lost 0 bases, and 6 bases stayed unmatched. The CDR3 reads CASSSQTGGDSYNEQFF. CDR3 nucleotide sequence: TGTGCCAGCAGCTCCCAGACAGGGGGCGACTCCTACAATGAGCAGTTCTTC.